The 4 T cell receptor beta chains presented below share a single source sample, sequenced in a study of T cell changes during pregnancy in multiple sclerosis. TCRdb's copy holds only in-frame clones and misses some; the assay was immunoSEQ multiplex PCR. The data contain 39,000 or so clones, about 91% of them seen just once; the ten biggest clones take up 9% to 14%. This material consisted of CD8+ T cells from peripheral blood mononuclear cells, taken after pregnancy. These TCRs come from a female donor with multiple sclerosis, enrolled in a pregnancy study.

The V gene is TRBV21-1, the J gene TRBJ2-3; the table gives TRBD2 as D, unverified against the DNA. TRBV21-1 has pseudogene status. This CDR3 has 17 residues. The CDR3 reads CASSKDKGRLAEDTQYF. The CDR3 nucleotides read TGTGCCAGCAGCAAAGATAAGGGCCGACTAGCTGAAGATACGCAGTATTTT.

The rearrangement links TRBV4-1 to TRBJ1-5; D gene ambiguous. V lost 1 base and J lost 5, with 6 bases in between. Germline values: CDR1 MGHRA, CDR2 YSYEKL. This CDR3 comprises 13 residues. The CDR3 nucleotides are TGCGCCAGCAGCCAAGGTCGGGATCAGCCCCAGCATTTT. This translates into CASSQGRDQPQHF.

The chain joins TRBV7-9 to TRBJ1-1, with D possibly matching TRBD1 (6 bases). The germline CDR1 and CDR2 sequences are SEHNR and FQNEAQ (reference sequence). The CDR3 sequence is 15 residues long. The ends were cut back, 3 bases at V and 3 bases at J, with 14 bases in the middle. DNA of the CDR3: TGTGCCAGCAGCTTTACAGGGATGGGGGACACTGAAGCTTTCTTT. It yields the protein CASSFTGMGDTEAFF.

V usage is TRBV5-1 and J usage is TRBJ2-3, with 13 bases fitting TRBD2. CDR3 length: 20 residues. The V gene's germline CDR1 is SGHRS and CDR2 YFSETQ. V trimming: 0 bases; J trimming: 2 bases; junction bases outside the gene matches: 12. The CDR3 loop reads CASSLGGTSGTSLLTDTQYF. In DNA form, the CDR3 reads TGCGCCAGCAGCTTGGGGGGGACTAGCGGGACCTCATTACTCACAGATACGCAGTATTTT.